One and the same sample provided the 24 T cell receptor beta chains below, sequenced in a study of a mutant IDH1 vaccine in newly diagnosed glioma. Time point specified: week 23, last vaccination. Mutant IDH1 20-mer peptide, at 300 ug, made up each vaccine dose, with topical imiquimod. Clones were read by immunoSEQ multiplex PCR, and TCRdb kept only the in-frame ones, dropping some. In the table there are around 30,000 clones, 65% to 85% of which are singletons. No antigen has been assigned to these receptors. The sample in question was PBMCs, obtained from a glioma patient whose treatment included an IDH1 peptide vaccine. These receptors were obtained from a woman aged 18-30 years with glioma.

The chain links TRBV18 to TRBJ2-7; D not resolved. Deletions cut 3 bases from V and 3 bases from J, with 6 bases between. Germline CDR1 reads KGHSH; CDR2 reads LQKENI. The length of the CDR3 is 12 residues. CDR3 amino acids: CASSPQNYEQYF. The CDR3 nucleotides are TGTGCCAGCTCACCCCAAAACTACGAGCAGTACTTC.

The V and J genes are TRBV10-3 and TRBJ2-2; D is uncertain. V dropped 4 bases and J dropped 4 bases, with 13 bases sitting between them. CDR3 length equals 15 residues. Germline V lookup: CDR1 ENHRY, CDR2 SYGVKD. CDR3 region: CAISVPATSTGELFF. The CDR3 DNA sequence: TGTGCCATCAGTGTGCCGGCGACGAGCACCGGGGAGCTGTTTTTT.

The chain couples TRBV19 to TRBJ2-7; 8 bases match TRBD1. The CDR3 is made up of 15 amino acids. The J segment lost 3 bases and the V segment lost 4 bases, leaving 8 bases of the junction unmatched. Per the germline V gene, CDR1 is LNHDA and CDR2 is SQIVND (reference sequence). The CDR3 sequence is CASSSTGTGVYEQYF. Here the CDR3 DNA reads TGTGCCAGTAGTAGCACCGGGACAGGCGTCTACGAGCAGTACTTC.

This clone was seen only a few times. The rearrangement uses TRBV29-1 and TRBJ2-2; maybe TRBD2 (5 bases). The CDR3 extends over 12 amino acids. Germline-derived CDR1 and CDR2 are SQVTM and ANQGSEA. CDR3 region: CVPKSGTGELFF. DNA of the CDR3: TGCGTTCCCAAATCGGGGACCGGGGAGCTGTTTTTT.

The chain joins TRBV19 to TRBJ1-5; 7 nucleotides line up with TRBD1. V lost 7 bases, J lost 2 bases, and 8 bases stayed unmatched. This CDR3 region has 15 residues. The germline V gene has CDR1 LNHDA and CDR2 SQIVND (reference sequence). The CDR3 loop reads CASTMGQGGNQPQHF. The DNA for the CDR3 is TGTGCCAGTACAATGGGCCAGGGGGGCAATCAGCCCCAGCATTTT.

The chain recombines TRBV6-5 with TRBJ2-3, with 8 bases lining up with TRBD2. The V gene's germline CDR1 is MNHEY and CDR2 SVGAGI. CDR3 length equals 15 residues. V was pared by 2 bases and J by 2 bases, with 3 bases of the junction left unmatched. This CDR3 is CASSYTSGNTDTQYF. In DNA, the CDR3 is TGTGCCAGCAGTTACACTAGCGGCAACACAGATACGCAGTATTTT.

The chain carries TRBV9 and TRBJ2-7, with 9 bases fitting TRBD2. Germline values: CDR1 SGDLS, CDR2 YYNGEE. V lost 5 bases, J lost 5 bases, and 11 bases stayed unmatched. This CDR3 contains 15 residues. The CDR3 region is CASSAAGGGFDEQYF. The CDR3 nucleotides are TGTGCCAGCAGTGCAGCGGGGGGAGGATTCGACGAGCAGTACTTC.

J is TRBJ1-5 and V is TRBV19; 7 bases are shared with TRBD1. Trimming cost V 8 bases and J 2 bases; bases outside gene matches: 12. The germline V gene encodes CDR1 LNHDA and CDR2 SQIVND (reference sequence). The CDR3 runs to 16 residues. The DNA for the CDR3 is TGTGCCAGTCTGCCCGAGGGGGCTATGGGCAATCAGCCCCAGCATTTT. Translating it yields CASLPEGAMGNQPQHF.

In DNA, the CDR3 is TGCGCCAGCAGCCAAGATTACACCTCTGGAAACACCATATATTTT. This codes for CASSQDYTSGNTIYF. This rearrangement joins TRBV4-1 to TRBJ1-3; D call uncertain. The CDR3 is 15 residues long. V lost 0 bases to trimming and J lost 0 bases, with 6 bases between them. CDR1 is MGHRA, CDR2 YSYEKL, per germline.

This clone was seen once. This chain links TRBV7-2 with TRBJ1-2, with 7 bases fitting TRBD1. V shed 6 bases, J shed 1 base, and the junction held 17 bases outside the gene matches. This CDR3 region has 18 residues. Germline V CDR1 and CDR2: SGHTA, FQGNSA. The CDR3 loop reads CASSLTGTGVARNYGYTF. The DNA for the CDR3 is TGTGCCAGCAGTTTGACAGGGACCGGGGTTGCACGTAACTATGGCTACACCTTC.

The V call is TRBV7-6, the J call TRBJ2-7; D is uncertain. Trimming removed 1 base at V and 3 bases at J, with 4 bases between. The V gene's germline CDR1 is SGHVS and CDR2 FNYEAQ. The CDR3 sequence is 12 residues long. The chain's CDR3 is CASSLGDYEQYF. CDR3 in DNA: TGTGCCAGCAGCTTAGGGGACTACGAGCAGTACTTC.

This chain connects TRBV27 to TRBJ2-7; 9 positions agree with TRBD2. Per germline, CDR1 MNHEY and CDR2 SMNVEV (reference sequence). This CDR3 contains 15 residues. V gave up 6 bases and J gave up 4 bases; unmatched junction bases: 10. The CDR3 is CASRPPGTSWYEQYF. CDR3 sequence (DNA): TGTGCCAGCAGACCCCCCGGGACTAGCTGGTACGAGCAGTACTTC.

J is TRBJ2-6 and V is TRBV6-5, with D unclear. V was clipped by 0 bases and J by 2 bases, with 2 bases between them. Germline V gene sequence: CDR1 MNHEY, CDR2 SVGAGI. This CDR3 comprises 14 residues. CDR3 nucleotides: TGTGCCAGCAGTTACTCGACTGGGGCCAACGTCCTGACTTTC. It codes for CASSYSTGANVLTF.

The gene calls are TRBV7-6 and TRBJ1-2; D is undetermined. The V gene's germline CDR1 is SGHVS and CDR2 FNYEAQ. The V end was cut by 1 base, the J end by 3 bases, with 12 bases between. This CDR3 is 15 amino acids long. CDR3 region: CASSLEVGGYYGYTF. In nucleotides, the CDR3 is TGTGCCAGCAGCTTAGAGGTCGGCGGCTACTATGGCTACACCTTC. The full variable domain, completed using reference TRBV7-6 and TRBJ1-2, is GAGVSQSPRYKVTKRGQDVALRCDPISGHVSLYWYRQALGQGPEFLTYFNYEAQQDKSGLPNDRFSAERPEGSISTLTIQRTEQRDSAMYRCASSLEVGGYYGYTFGSGTRLTVV.

This chain's CDR3 is CASSPVRGGGDPNYGYTF. The CDR3 bases are TGTGCCAGCAGTCCCGTAAGAGGGGGAGGGGACCCTAACTATGGCTACACCTTC. V usage is TRBV21-1 and J usage is TRBJ1-2. TRBV21-1 is a recognized pseudogene. CDR3 size: 18 residues.

The chain is built from TRBV28 and TRBJ2-7, with D possibly matching TRBD2 (5 bases). The CDR3 sequence is 14 residues long. CDR1 and CDR2 from the germline V gene are MDHEN and SYDVKM. The germline V and J ends were trimmed by 5 bases and 1 base, with 12 bases remaining between them. CDR3 DNA sequence: TGTGCCAGCAGTACCCGACCGGGGTCCTACGAGCAGTACTTC. Residues: CASSTRPGSYEQYF.

This clone has only one observation. The V call is TRBV6-5, the J call TRBJ2-2; a possible D gene is TRBD2 (5 bases). The CDR3 spans 14 residues. Looked up from germline, CDR1 is MNHEY and CDR2 is SVGAGI. V was pared by 2 bases and J by 8 bases, with 12 bases between. The CDR3 DNA is TGTGCCAGCAGTTACATCCGGGGTGGAGGGGAGCTGTTTTTT. It specifies CASSYIRGGGELFF.

The rearrangement uses TRBV6-1 and TRBJ1-5; the D gene is possibly TRBD1 (6 bases). With 6 bases removed from V and 3 bases from J, the gap between germline ends came to 15 bases. There are 15 residues in the CDR3. Germline CDR1 is MNHNS and CDR2 is SASEGT. The CDR3 DNA follows: TGTGCCAGCAGACGGGAGGACAGCTACAATCAGCCCCAGCATTTT. This translates into CASRREDSYNQPQHF.

The table lists this clone with a few counts. The chain joins TRBV30 to TRBJ1-1, with 7 bases matching TRBD1. Trimming took 1 base from V and 4 from J; bases not matched to a gene: 9. Looked up from germline, CDR1 is GTSNPN and CDR2 is SVGIG (reference sequence). The CDR3 covers 15 residues. The CDR3 reads CAWSGDSRRVTEAFF. DNA of the CDR3: TGTGCCTGGAGTGGGGACAGTAGGAGGGTCACTGAAGCTTTCTTT. The variable domain in full, completed from reference TRBV30 and TRBJ1-1, reads SQTIHQWPATLVQPVGSPLSLECTVEGTSNPNLYWYRQAAGRGLQLLFYSVGIGQISSEVPQNLSASRPQDRQFILSSKKLLLSDSGFYLCAWSGDSRRVTEAFFGQGTRLTVV.

The chain links TRBV6-1 to TRBJ2-1; the D gene is possibly TRBD2 (6 bases). Trimming took 3 bases from V and 3 from J, leaving 12 bases between them. The CDR3 runs 15 residues. The germline V gene encodes CDR1 MNHNS and CDR2 SASEGT. DNA for the CDR3: TGTGCCAGCAGTGATTGGGACTGGGACTACAATGAGCAGTTCTTC. Its protein product is CASSDWDWDYNEQFF.

This clone was counted once. V is TRBV5-1 and J is TRBJ2-3; 10 positions agree with TRBD1. Losses at the gene ends were 3 bases for V and 3 bases for J; bases not matched to a gene: 1. CDR1 and CDR2 (germline): SGHRS, YFSETQ. CDR3 length equals 14 residues. The CDR3 DNA reads TGCGCCAGCAGCTGGGACAGGGGTACAGATACGCAGTATTTT. Translated, it gives CASSWDRGTDTQYF.

The chain links TRBV2 to TRBJ1-1; TRBD1 aligns across 7 bases. The J segment lost 1 base and the V segment lost 10 bases, leaving 6 bases of the junction unmatched. The CDR3 sequence is 13 residues long. CDR1 and CDR2 (germline): SNHLY, FYNNEI. The DNA of the CDR3 is TGTGCCATAACAGGGGAACGGAACACTGAAGCTTTCTTT. Translation gives CAITGERNTEAFF.

This chain links TRBV19 with TRBJ2-2; TRBD1 matches 10 bases. CDR3 length: 16 amino acids. V dropped 3 bases and J dropped 4; count of bases not matched to a gene: 5. Per germline, CDR1 LNHDA and CDR2 SQIVND (reference sequence). The CDR3 reads CASSMAGTGATGELFF. In nucleotides, the CDR3 is TGTGCCAGTAGTATGGCGGGGACAGGGGCCACCGGGGAGCTGTTTTTT.

The table lists this clone with a few counts. The chain carries TRBV30 and TRBJ1-1; D gene unclear. Germline-derived CDR1 and CDR2 are GTSNPN and SVGIG (reference sequence). Trimming stripped 4 bases from V and 4 bases from J, with 7 bases between. The CDR3 spans 11 residues. The CDR3 coding sequence is TGTGCCTGGAATGATATCACTGAAGCTTTCTTT. Amino acids: CAWNDITEAFF.